This paragraph covers one T cell receptor beta chain sequence. A much larger clone differs from this one at a single base, so this may be a read error. The data belong to a study of molecular identifiers for immune sequencing clone quantification. V was trimmed by 5 bases and J by 1 base, leaving 8 bases between them. The CDR3 covers 14 residues. CDR1 and CDR2 from the germline V gene are SGHTA and FQGTGA. MiXCR, run by TCRdb on the PCR reads, gives a single entry per CDR3 protein. The data contain 350,000 or so distinct CDR3 sequences, 20% to 25% of them singletons. The chain links TRBV7-3 to TRBJ2-2; D not resolved. Material: naive CD8+ T cells from blood, with Jurkat cell RNA spiked in. Subset reported: FACS-sorted CD8+CD4-CCR7+CD45RA+ naive T cells. The source is a human donor in good health. Some libraries in this study had Jurkat cell RNA spiked in. The CDR3 is CASSVSKNTGELFF. In DNA form, the CDR3 reads TGTGCCAGCAGCGTATCTAAGAACACCGGGGAGCTGTTTTTT.